Shown below are 18 T cell receptor beta chains from a single sample sequenced in a study of blood T cell repertoires in COVID-19. Using immunoSEQ multiplex PCR, the repertoire was profiled, and TCRdb retains in-frame clones only, with some absent. The profile covers about 200,000 clones, with 88% appearing a single time and roughly 5.6% taken by the ten largest. The sequencing sample was made of peripheral blood. The source of these receptors is a middle-aged man with active or convalescent COVID-19.

This chain connects TRBV4-1 to TRBJ1-4, with 7 bases aligning to TRBD1. The V gene end was trimmed by 1 base and the J gene end by 8 bases; junction bases not matched to a gene: 13. Germline V gives CDR1 MGHRA, CDR2 YSYEKL. The CDR3 extends over 17 amino acids. The CDR3 DNA sequence: TGCGCCAGCAGCCAAGGCCCATCCGACAGGGTTAACGAAAAACTGTTTTTT. As protein: CASSQGPSDRVNEKLFF.

The rearrangement uses TRBV19 and TRBJ1-5; TRBD1 agrees at 8 bases. Losses at the gene ends were 2 bases for V and 3 bases for J; bases not matched to a gene: 12. Germline V gene data show CDR1 as LNHDA and CDR2 as SQIVND (reference sequence). The CDR3 loop spans 18 amino acids. The CDR3 protein is CASSIKGDRWVSNQPQHF. CDR3 DNA: TGTGCCAGTAGTATAAAGGGGGACAGGTGGGTTTCCAATCAGCCCCAGCATTTT.

The chain joins TRBV6-4 to TRBJ2-7; a weak D match, TRBD1 (6 bases). Germline CDR1 reads MRHNA; CDR2 reads SNTAGT. This CDR3 has 16 amino acids. The germline V and J ends were trimmed by 5 bases and 3 bases, with 20 bases remaining between them. This CDR3 is CASSHTHLGTYYEQYF. In DNA, the CDR3 is TGTGCCAGCAGTCATACCCACCTCGGGACATACTACGAGCAGTACTTC.

The gene calls are TRBV28 and TRBJ1-3; D is undetermined. V shed 6 bases and J shed 2 bases, with 11 bases lying between them. The CDR3 loop spans 14 amino acids. Germline CDR1 and CDR2: MDHEN and SYDVKM. The chain's CDR3 is CASSRGGTGNTIYF. The CDR3 coding sequence is TGTGCCAGCAGCCGGGGAGGGACTGGAAACACCATATATTTT.

V is TRBV5-8 and J is TRBJ2-5; TRBD2 aligns across 10 bases. Germline V CDR1 and CDR2: SGHTS, YDEGEE. This CDR3 has 14 residues. V lost 0 bases, J lost 10 bases, and 6 bases stayed unmatched. The CDR3 loop is CASSLESSGGGQYF. As DNA, the CDR3 is TGTGCCAGCAGCTTGGAGTCTAGCGGGGGCGGCCAGTACTTC.

The rearrangement joins TRBV6-5 to TRBJ1-5; tentatively, D is TRBD1 (5 bases). V dropped 9 bases and J dropped 0 bases, with 12 bases sitting between them. CDR3 length: 14 residues. Germline CDR1 MNHEY, CDR2 SVGAGI. The CDR3 DNA reads TGTGCCAGTCACGGGGGTCATAGCAATCAGCCCCAGCATTTT. Its protein product is CASHGGHSNQPQHF.

The chain has TRBV5-6 and TRBJ1-1; no definite D call. The length of the CDR3 is 12 residues. V was cut by 3 bases and J by 5 bases, with 8 bases left in between. Germline lookup yields CDR1 SGHDT and CDR2 YYEEEE. CDR3 sequence reads: CASSSDKTEAFF. The CDR3 DNA reads TGTGCCAGCAGCTCCGACAAGACTGAAGCTTTCTTT.

The chain uses TRBV24-1 and TRBJ1-5, with D possibly matching TRBD1 (6 bases). Germline CDR1 KGHDR, CDR2 SFDVKD. V lost 4 bases and J 4 bases, leaving 10 bases between the germline ends. The CDR3 extends over 14 amino acids. CDR3 bases: TGTGCCACCAGTGACATGGACAGAAATCAGCCCCAGCATTTT. Its protein is CATSDMDRNQPQHF.

V usage is TRBV15 and J usage is TRBJ1-5, with 9 positions matching TRBD1. This CDR3 is built from 16 residues. Per germline, CDR1 LNHNV and CDR2 YYDKDF (reference sequence). V lost 0 bases to trimming and J lost 7 bases; unmatched junction nucleotides: 7. The DNA of the CDR3 is TGTGCCACCAGCAGAGATTCGGGACAGGGAAGCCAGCCCCAGCATTTT. As protein: CATSRDSGQGSQPQHF.

The chain recombines TRBV6-5 with TRBJ2-7, with 9 bases matching TRBD1. Germline CDR1 reads MNHEY; CDR2 reads SVGAGI. The CDR3 covers 15 residues. The V segment lost 6 bases and the J segment 1 base; nucleotides outside the gene matches: 7. The CDR3 DNA sequence: TGTGCCAGCAGAAAAGCCGGGACAGGGTCCTACGAGCAGTACTTC. This encodes CASRKAGTGSYEQYF.

J is TRBJ1-5 and V is TRBV18, with a tentative D call TRBD1 (6 bases). This CDR3 region has 15 residues. Germline V CDR1 and CDR2: KGHSH, LQKENI. Trimming stripped 5 bases from V and 6 bases from J, with 17 bases between. Written as DNA, the CDR3 is TGTGCCAGCTCAATTGGGCAGGGGAGTGGTCAGCCCCAGCATTTT. Amino acids: CASSIGQGSGQPQHF.

This chain connects TRBV19 to TRBJ2-1; D gene uncertain. CDR1 LNHDA and CDR2 SQIVND come from the germline V gene (reference sequence). There are 17 residues in the CDR3. Trimming took off 5 bases at V and 0 bases at J, with 17 bases between the two ends. The CDR3 region is CASSPPRPGHSYNEQFF. The CDR3 DNA reads TGTGCCAGTAGTCCACCCCGCCCGGGTCACTCCTACAATGAGCAGTTCTTC.

V is TRBV9 and J is TRBJ1-5; TRBD1 aligns across 9 bases. The CDR3 covers 14 residues. Germline V gene data show CDR1 as SGDLS and CDR2 as YYNGEE. The trim removed 4 bases at V and 2 bases at J, leaving 1 base unmatched. The CDR3 reads CASSRTGGNQPQHF. CDR3 DNA: TGTGCCAGCAGCCGGACAGGGGGCAATCAGCCCCAGCATTTT. Filled out from reference TRBV9 and TRBJ1-5, the complete variable domain reads DSGVTQTPKHLITATGQRVTLRCSPRSGDLSVYWYQQSLDQGLQFLIQYYNGEERAKGNILERFSAQQFPDLHSELNLSSLELGDSALYFCASSRTGGNQPQHFGDGTRLSIL.

The V call is TRBV12-3 or TRBV12-4, the J call TRBJ2-1, with D perhaps matching TRBD1 (6 bases). Trimming left V 5 bases short and J 4 bases short, with 9 bases between. The CDR3 length is 13 residues. CDR3 sequence reads: CASSPTGYNEQFF. In DNA, the CDR3 is TGTGCCAGCAGTCCCACAGGGTACAATGAGCAGTTCTTC.

The V and J genes are TRBV11-2 and TRBJ1-5, with 7 bases identical to TRBD1. Per germline, CDR1 SGHAT and CDR2 FQNNGV. After removal of 5 bases from V and 2 bases from J, the junction contained 6 bases not matched to a gene. CDR3 length equals 15 residues. Here the CDR3 reads CASSQGTGGNQPQHF. The CDR3 DNA follows: TGTGCCAGCAGCCAAGGTACAGGGGGCAATCAGCCCCAGCATTTT.

The rearrangement links TRBV5-1 to TRBJ2-7, with a possible D match to TRBD1 (5 bases). This CDR3 region has 13 residues. The germline V and J ends were trimmed by 5 bases and 5 bases, with 14 bases remaining between them. Germline V CDR1 and CDR2: SGHRS, YFSETQ. The CDR3 DNA follows: TGCGCCAGCAGGGGGCAGGGAAGCGACGAGCAGTACTTC. The encoded protein is CASRGQGSDEQYF.

Only one count was recorded for this clone. V usage is TRBV12-3 or TRBV12-4 and J usage is TRBJ1-6, with 7 bases aligning to TRBD1. With V trimmed by 5 bases and J by 9 bases, 4 bases remained unmatched. The CDR3 is 13 amino acids. CDR3 in DNA: TGTGCCAGCAGTCTACAGGGGATTTCACCCCTCCACTTT. It codes for CASSLQGISPLHF.

V and J are TRBV7-2 and TRBJ1-6; 7 nucleotides line up with TRBD1. The CDR3 consists of 19 residues. Germline V gene data show CDR1 as SGHTA and CDR2 as FQGNSA. The J segment lost 6 bases and the V segment lost 1 base, leaving 15 bases of the junction unmatched. The CDR3 is CASSLDIRPGQQFNSPLHF. CDR3 coding DNA: TGTGCCAGCAGCTTAGATATCAGGCCGGGACAGCAATTTAATTCACCCCTCCACTTT. Together with reference TRBV7-2 and TRBJ1-6, the CDR3 gives the full variable domain: GAGVSQSPSNKVTEKGKDVELRCDPISGHTALYWYRQSLGQGLEFLIYFQGNSAPDKSGLPSDRFSAERTGGSVSTLTIQRTQQEDSAVYLCASSLDIRPGQQFNSPLHFGNGTRLTVT.